This is a list of T cell receptor beta chains from one sample in a study of cytomegalovirus exposure and HLA in healthy donors. Libraries were prepared by immunoSEQ multiplex PCR; TCRdb keeps only in-frame clonotypes and omits some of them. The sample lists roughly 180,000 clones; 80% to 90% were seen once. Source material: PBMCs. The receptors were sampled from a man between 18 and 35 years old in good health and CMV-seropositive. The CDR3 runs from the conserved cysteine through the conserved F or W. The order of the fields is D gene, V gene, clone size, J gene, CDR3 length, CDR3 protein, CDR3 DNA. A D gene is named only where the DNA matches it firmly. Clone size, where shown, is once, few, many, or a class for clones that have expanded.

TRBD1	TRBV5-6	few	TRBJ1-4	15	CASSLMAGGGEKLFF	TGTGCCAGCAGCTTGATGGCAGGGGGAGGTGAAAAACTGTTTTTT
TRBD2	TRBV10-3	once	TRBJ2-3	16	CAITGTSGGLTDTQYF	TGTGCCATCACCGGGACTAGCGGGGGGTTAACAGATACGCAGTATTTT
TRBD1	TRBV5-4	-	TRBJ2-7	15	CASSFTRDRVYEQYF	TGTGCCAGCAGCTTTACCCGGGACAGGGTCTACGAGCAGTACTTC
TRBD1	TRBV29-1	-	TRBJ2-1	20	CSVKPLSGQGSSSSYNEQFF	TGCAGCGTGAAACCCCTATCGGGACAGGGGTCCTCAAGCTCCTACAATGAGCAGTTCTTC
-	TRBV18	-	TRBJ1-2	13	CASSDPGHRGYTF	TGTGCCAGCTCAGACCCGGGACATAGGGGCTACACCTTC
-	TRBV6-1	-	TRBJ1-6	12	CASTGNNSPLHF	TGTGCCAGCACAGGGAATAATTCACCCCTCCACTTT
TRBD2	TRBV7-6	-	TRBJ2-6	17	CASSTGLAGSGANVLTF	TGTGCCAGCAGCACCGGACTAGCGGGCTCTGGGGCCAACGTCCTGACTTTC
-	TRBV27	-	TRBJ1-2	13	CASSLGKSDGYTF	TGTGCCAGCAGTTTAGGTAAATCGGATGGCTACACCTTC
-	TRBV6-5	-	TRBJ2-5	15	CASSNLRGSSETQYF	TGTGCCAGCAGTAATCTTAGGGGCTCCTCGGAGACCCAGTACTTC
-	TRBV2	-	TRBJ2-7	15	CASSATLADTYEQYF	TGTGCCAGCAGTGCAACGCTAGCTGACACCTACGAGCAGTACTTC
-	TRBV4-3	-	TRBJ2-1	17	CASSQPGRGAQHNEQFF	TGCGCCAGCAGCCAACCCGGCAGGGGGGCCCAACACAATGAGCAGTTCTTC
-	TRBV7-8	-	TRBJ2-3	16	CASSLRAGGPADTQYF	TGTGCCAGCAGCTTGAGGGCAGGGGGGCCGGCGGATACGCAGTATTTT
-	TRBV7-2	-	TRBJ1-1	14	CASIVQGWGTEAFF	TGTGCCAGCATCGTACAGGGCTGGGGTACTGAAGCTTTCTTT
TRBD1	TRBV4-1	few	TRBJ1-5	15	CASSQGQGSNQPQHF	TGCGCCAGCAGCCAAGGACAGGGGAGCAATCAGCCCCAGCATTTT
TRBD2	TRBV5-4	-	TRBJ2-3	17	CASSLGLAGAWGDTQYF	TGTGCCAGCAGCTTGGGCCTAGCGGGGGCCTGGGGAGATACGCAGTATTTT
TRBD1	TRBV29-1	-	TRBJ2-3	13	CSVVGDRGPSRDF	TGCAGCGTTGTGGGGGACAGGGGACCTTCGAGGGATTTT
-	TRBV19	-	TRBJ1-2	14	CASSIKGGLNGYTF	TGTGCCAGTAGTATTAAAGGAGGGCTGAATGGCTACACCTTC
-	TRBV10-2	-	TRBJ2-7	13	CASTIPGDSEQYF	TGCGCCAGCACAATCCCCGGCGACTCCGAGCAGTACTTC
-	TRBV14	-	TRBJ1-2	15	CASSPLTTAYYGYTF	TGTGCCAGCAGCCCACTAACGACAGCTTACTATGGCTACACCTTC
-	TRBV7-2	few	TRBJ2-2	13	CASSVPPLAVLFF	TGTGCCAGCAGCGTACCACCCCTTGCGGTGCTGTTTTTT
-	TRBV5-4	-	TRBJ2-1	14	CASSFSWSYNEQFF	TGTGCCAGCAGCTTCAGTTGGTCCTACAATGAGCAGTTCTTC
TRBD1	TRBV5-4	few	TRBJ1-4	13	CASSLDRGEKLFF	TGTGCCAGCAGCTTGGACAGGGGGGAAAAACTGTTTTTT
TRBD1	TRBV28	-	TRBJ1-5	14	CASSLAGGLPPQHF	TGTGCCAGCAGTTTGGCAGGGGGATTGCCGCCCCAGCATTTT
-	TRBV5-1	-	TRBJ2-2	13	CATMGEGTGELFF	TGCGCCACCATGGGAGAGGGAACCGGGGAGCTGTTTTTT
-	TRBV5-4	-	TRBJ2-1	14	CASSLTSSNNEQFF	TGTGCCAGCAGCCTTACTAGTTCCAACAATGAGCAGTTCTTC
-	TRBV6-4	-	TRBJ1-6	13	CASRPGGNSPLHF	TGTGCCTCACGACCCGGAGGTAATTCACCCCTCCACTTT
-	TRBV20-1	-	TRBJ1-1	11	CSGTENTEAFF	TGCAGTGGGACAGAAAACACTGAAGCTTTCTTT
TRBD2	TRBV7-3	-	TRBJ2-3	17	CASSSQGLALSTDTQYF	TGTGCCAGCAGCTCACAGGGACTAGCGCTTAGCACAGATACGCAGTATTTT
TRBD1	TRBV5-1	-	TRBJ2-3	19	CASSSQDRTGRFGTDTQYF	TGCGCCAGCAGCTCCCAGGACCGGACAGGGCGGTTTGGCACAGATACGCAGTATTTT
TRBD1	TRBV11-2	-	TRBJ2-7	16	CASGDRGRPQRYEQYF	TGTGCCAGCGGGGACAGGGGGCGGCCCCAACGCTACGAGCAGTACTTC
-	TRBV29-1	-	TRBJ1-2	12	CSVDGGSDGYTF	TGCAGCGTTGATGGGGGCTCTGATGGCTACACCTTC
-	TRBV6-5	-	TRBJ1-2	15	CASSFYLGGGYGYTF	TGTGCCAGCAGCTTCTATCTAGGGGGGGGCTATGGCTACACCTTC
TRBD1	TRBV27	-	TRBJ2-3	16	CASSILGQGIADTQYF	TGTGCCAGCAGTATACTCGGACAGGGCATCGCAGATACGCAGTATTTT
TRBD2	TRBV7-2	-	TRBJ2-5	13	CASTGGAYETQYF	TGTGCCAGCACCGGGGGGGCTTACGAGACCCAGTACTTC
-	TRBV19	-	TRBJ1-1	14	CASSISLVSTEAFF	TGTGCCAGTAGTATATCTTTGGTGAGCACTGAAGCTTTCTTT
TRBD2	TRBV5-4	-	TRBJ2-3	15	CASSLGRGGLYTQYF	TGTGCCAGCAGCTTGGGGCGGGGGGGCCTGTACACGCAGTATTTT
-	TRBV1	-	TRBJ2-5	19	CTSSQAIAGGLWRLETQYF	TGCACCAGCAGCCAAGCGATTGCGGGGGGGCTTTGGAGGTTAGAGACCCAGTACTTC
TRBD1	TRBV5-4	-	TRBJ1-6	16	CASSYPGTAMDSPLHF	TGTGCCAGCAGCTACCCCGGGACAGCCATGGATTCACCCCTCCACTTT
-	TRBV4-1	-	TRBJ2-1	17	CASSQVDLGLQYNEQFF	TGCGCCAGCAGCCAAGTAGATTTAGGACTTCAGTACAATGAGCAGTTCTTC
-	TRBV25-1	once	TRBJ2-3	12	CASSTEVNTQYF	TGTGCCAGCAGTACCGAGGTCAATACGCAGTATTTT
TRBD2	TRBV5-4	-	TRBJ2-1	15	CASSRTSGSYNEQFF	TGTGCCAGCAGCAGGACTAGCGGGAGCTACAATGAGCAGTTCTTC
-	TRBV5-1	-	TRBJ2-7	14	CASSVRDGGYEQYF	TGCGCCAGCAGCGTGCGGGACGGGGGCTACGAGCAGTACTTC
TRBD1	TRBV9	-	TRBJ1-3	16	CASSIGTGGSGNTIYF	TGTGCCAGCAGCATCGGGACAGGGGGCTCTGGAAACACCATATATTTT
TRBD2	TRBV5-1	-	TRBJ2-5	15	CASSILAGGLETQYF	TGCGCCAGCAGCATATTAGCGGGGGGGCTAGAGACCCAGTACTTC
-	TRBV2	-	TRBJ1-6	12	CASSVSPSPLHF	TGTGCCAGCAGTGTATCCCCCTCACCCCTCCACTTT
-	TRBV5-4	once	TRBJ2-1	15	CASSLPGGSYNEQFF	TGTGCCAGCAGCTTACCAGGGGGGAGTTACAATGAGCAGTTCTTC
TRBD2	TRBV7-9	-	TRBJ2-5	14	CASRLGGGQETQYF	TGTGCCAGCAGGTTGGGGGGGGGACAAGAGACCCAGTACTTC
-	TRBV10-3	-	TRBJ2-3	14	CAIGDGGPTDTQYF	TGTGCCATCGGAGACGGGGGGCCCACAGATACGCAATATTTT
TRBD1	TRBV18	-	TRBJ2-1	16	CASSPQTGGGYNEQFF	TGTGCCAGCTCACCCCAAACAGGGGGCGGGTATAATGAGCAGTTCTTC
TRBD2	TRBV9	-	TRBJ2-3	15	CASSVGGGATDTQYF	TGTGCCAGCAGCGTAGGCGGGGGGGCCACAGATACGCAGTATTTT
-	TRBV4-2	-	TRBJ2-3	16	CASSQAAPGGSDTQYF	TGTGCCAGCAGCCAAGCAGCCCCTGGGGGGTCAGATACGCAGTATTTT
-	TRBV4-3	-	TRBJ2-2	16	CASSQENGGYAGELFF	TGCGCCAGCAGCCAAGAGAATGGGGGGTACGCCGGGGAGCTGTTTTTT
TRBD1	TRBV30	-	TRBJ1-2	14	CAWSPWGQNYGYTF	TGTGCCTGGAGTCCATGGGGACAGAACTATGGCTACACCTTC
TRBD1	TRBV2	-	TRBJ2-5	12	CASRDRKETQYF	TGTGCCAGCAGGGACAGGAAAGAGACCCAGTACTTC
TRBD1	TRBV29-1	once	TRBJ1-2	14	CSVEDRGRIYGYTF	TGCAGCGTGGAAGACAGGGGAAGGATATATGGCTACACCTTC
-	TRBV6-1	-	TRBJ1-2	13	CASRQTVNYGYTF	TGTGCCAGCAGACAGACAGTAAACTATGGCTACACCTTC
TRBD1	TRBV6-1	-	TRBJ2-7	14	CASSEAYRGQHPYF	TGTGCCAGCAGTGAAGCCTACAGGGGTCAGCACCCGTACTTC
-	TRBV30	-	TRBJ1-1	13	CAWTGARFREAFF	TGTGCCTGGACAGGGGCCCGGTTTAGGGAAGCTTTCTTT
TRBD2	TRBV5-1	-	TRBJ2-7	17	CASSLGGGRGRVHEQYF	TGCGCCAGCAGCTTGGGGGGCGGGAGGGGGCGCGTCCACGAGCAGTACTTC